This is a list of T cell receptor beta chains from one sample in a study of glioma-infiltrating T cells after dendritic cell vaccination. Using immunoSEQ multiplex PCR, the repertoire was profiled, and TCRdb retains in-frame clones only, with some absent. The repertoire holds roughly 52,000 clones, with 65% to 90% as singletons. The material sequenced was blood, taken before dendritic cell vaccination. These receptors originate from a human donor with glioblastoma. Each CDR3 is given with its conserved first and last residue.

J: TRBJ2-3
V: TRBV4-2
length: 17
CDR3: CASSQDPTSGGSDTQYF

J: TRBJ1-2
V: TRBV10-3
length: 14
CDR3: CAISNAGQGSGYTF

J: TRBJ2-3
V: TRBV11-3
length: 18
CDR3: CASSLDRRLAGGTDTQYF

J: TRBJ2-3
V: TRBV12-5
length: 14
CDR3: CASGPGTRVDTQYF

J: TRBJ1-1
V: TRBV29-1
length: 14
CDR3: CSGLKQGGNTEAFF

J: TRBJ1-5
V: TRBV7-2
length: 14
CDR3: CASSLGDSGQPQHF

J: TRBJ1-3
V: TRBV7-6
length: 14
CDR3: CASSPRAIGNTIYF

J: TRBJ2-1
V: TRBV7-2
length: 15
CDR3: CASSYGRGFGNEQFF

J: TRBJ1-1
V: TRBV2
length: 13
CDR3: CASTWGGFTEAFF

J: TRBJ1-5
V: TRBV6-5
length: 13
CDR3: CASCMREELPQHF

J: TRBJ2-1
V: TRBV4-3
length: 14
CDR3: CASSPQGFYNEQFF

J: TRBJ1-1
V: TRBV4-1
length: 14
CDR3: CASSQDRGGSEAFF

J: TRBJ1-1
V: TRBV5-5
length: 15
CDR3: CASSLEAGGMTEAFF

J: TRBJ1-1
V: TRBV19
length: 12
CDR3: CASKGRQEEAFF

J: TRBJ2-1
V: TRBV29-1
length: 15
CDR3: CSVGSAGGSYNEQFF

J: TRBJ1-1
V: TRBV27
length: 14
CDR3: CASSFSAMNTEAFF

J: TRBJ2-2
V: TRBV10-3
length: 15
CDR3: CAISERGSPTGELFF

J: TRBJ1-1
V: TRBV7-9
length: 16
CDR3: CASSLGGGRTNTEAFF

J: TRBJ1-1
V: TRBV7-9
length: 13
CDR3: CASSLGGHTEAFF

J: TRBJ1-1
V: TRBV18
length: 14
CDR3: CASSPQWGDTEAFF

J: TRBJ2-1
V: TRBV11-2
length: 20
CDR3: CASSLEEAHLAGGPRNEQFF

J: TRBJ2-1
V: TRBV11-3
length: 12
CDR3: CASSLIPGEQFF

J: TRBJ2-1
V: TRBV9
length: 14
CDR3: CASSVASSYNEQFF

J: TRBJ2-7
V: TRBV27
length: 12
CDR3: CASKTGSYEQYF

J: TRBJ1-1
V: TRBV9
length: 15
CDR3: CASSPRQGGNTEAFF

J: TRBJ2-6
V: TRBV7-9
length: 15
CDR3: CASSHEVLGANVLTF

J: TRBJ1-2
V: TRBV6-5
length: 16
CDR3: CASSYVQGRGSYGYTF

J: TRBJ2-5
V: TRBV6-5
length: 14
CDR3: CASSYSRAQETQYF

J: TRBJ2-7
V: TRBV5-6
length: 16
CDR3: CASSLRGLAVGGQQYF

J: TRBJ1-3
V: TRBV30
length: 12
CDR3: CAWGTAGNTIYF

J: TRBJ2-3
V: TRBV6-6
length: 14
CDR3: CASRNRQGTDTQYF

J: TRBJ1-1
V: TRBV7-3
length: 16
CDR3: CASSLNRGLTNTEAFF

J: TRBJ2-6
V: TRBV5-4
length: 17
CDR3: CASSLGGGGSGANVLTF

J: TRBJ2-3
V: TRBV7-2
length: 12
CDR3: CASTTESDTQYF

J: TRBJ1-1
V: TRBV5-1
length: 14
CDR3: CASSLDRGDTEAFF

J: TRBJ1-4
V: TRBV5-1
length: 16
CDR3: CASRPEGGATNEKLFF

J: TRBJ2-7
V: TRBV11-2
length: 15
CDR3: CASSATGTRIYEQYF

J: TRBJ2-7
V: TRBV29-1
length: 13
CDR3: CSVEQGSSYEQYF